This T cell receptor (beta chain) was sequenced during a study of OX40 agonist ivuxolimab in advanced cancers. Overall study findings and caveats: Both blood CD4+ and CD8+ T cells showed clonal growth by week 6 at 0.1 to 3.0 mg/kg.

Generated by immunoSEQ multiplex PCR, the TCRdb table keeps only in-frame clones and is missing some. The data contain roughly 97,000 clones, 70% to 90% of them singletons. The CDR3 loop spans 12 amino acids. Germline loops: CDR1 GTSNPN, CDR2 SVGIG (reference sequence). V was pared by 0 bases and J by 8 bases, with 10 bases between. This clone has only one observation. What it binds is unknown. At the DNA level, this CDR3 is encoded by other sequences in the same sample as well. The sequencing used CD4+ or CD8+ T cells sorted from blood, collected in a trial of the OX40 agonist ivuxolimab. This clonotype was sampled from an adult with an advanced solid tumor such as melanoma, head and neck, liver or kidney cancer. J is TRBJ1-2 and V is TRBV30; possible D gene TRBD1, 6 bases. In nucleotides, the CDR3 is TGTGCCTGGAGTGTACAGGGAGGCGGCTACACCTTC. Amino acid sequence: CAWSVQGGGYTF. Full variable domain (rest looked up from reference TRBV30 and TRBJ1-2): SQTIHQWPATLVQPVGSPLSLECTVEGTSNPNLYWYRQAAGRGLQLLFYSVGIGQISSEVPQNLSASRPQDRQFILSSKKLLLSDSGFYLCAWSVQGGGYTFGSGTRLTVV.